These 23 T cell receptor beta chains were sequenced from one sample in a study of blood T cell repertoires in COVID-19. Generated by immunoSEQ multiplex PCR, the TCRdb table keeps only in-frame clones and is missing some. The sample lists 200,000 to 250,000 clones, just under 85% seen once, with approximately 1.4% in the top ten. The specimen was PBMCs or T cells enriched from blood (not recorded which). All receptors derive from a woman in her thirties or forties with acute COVID-19.

This clone was seen repeatedly, ten times or more. V and J are TRBV18 and TRBJ2-6; 7 bases are a match to TRBD1. From germline, CDR1 is KGHSH and CDR2 LQKENI. V dropped 6 bases and J dropped 0; count of bases not matched to a gene: 2. This CDR3 is 15 amino acids long. The CDR3 DNA is TGTGCCAGCTCGAGACAGGGCTCTGGGGCCAACGTCCTGACTTTC. This sequence encodes CASSRQGSGANVLTF. Based on the CDR3 plus reference TRBV18 and TRBJ2-6, the full variable domain is NAGVMQNPRHLVRRRGQEARLRCSPMKGHSHVYWYRQLPEEGLKFMVYLQKENIIDESGMPKERFSAEFPKEGPSILRIQQVVRGDSAAYFCASSRQGSGANVLTFGAGSRLTVL.

The chain carries TRBV7-2 and TRBJ1-1; D unclear. Trimming cost V 2 bases and J 5 bases, with 9 bases left between them. The CDR3 consists of 13 residues. Germline CDR1 and CDR2: SGHTA and FQGNSA. The CDR3 sequence is CASSLPGSTEAFF. CDR3 coding DNA: TGTGCCAGCAGCTTACCGGGGTCGACTGAAGCTTTCTTT. The whole variable domain, filled in from reference TRBV7-2 and TRBJ1-1, reads GAGVSQSPSNKVTEKGKDVELRCDPISGHTALYWYRQSLGQGLEFLIYFQGNSAPDKSGLPSDRFSAERTGGSVSTLTIQRTQQEDSAVYLCASSLPGSTEAFFGQGTRLTVV.

This chain links TRBV11-2 with TRBJ2-1; 12 positions agree with TRBD2. In germline, CDR1 is SGHAT, CDR2 FQNNGV. V lost 6 bases, J lost 7 bases, and 7 bases stayed unmatched. The CDR3 extends over 15 amino acids. Here the CDR3 DNA reads TGTGCCAGCAGTATACTAGCGGGGGGATCAAATGAGCAGTTCTTC. Residues: CASSILAGGSNEQFF.

This chain joins TRBV3-1 (or the pseudogene TRBV3-2) and TRBJ2-7; 11 bases line up with TRBD1. From germline, CDR1 is LGHDT and CDR2 YNNKEL (reference sequence). The trim removed 4 bases at V and 3 bases at J, leaving 2 bases unmatched. This CDR3 has 14 residues. CDR3 in amino acids: CASSPGTGGYEQYF. In nucleotides, the CDR3 is TGTGCCAGCAGCCCTGGGACAGGGGGCTACGAGCAGTACTTC.

V gene TRBV2 combines with J gene TRBJ2-1, with 12 bases identical to TRBD2. The J segment lost 7 bases and the V segment lost 5 bases, leaving 6 bases of the junction unmatched. The CDR3 contains 15 residues. Germline CDR1 SNHLY, CDR2 FYNNEI. The CDR3, as DNA: TGTGCCAGCAGTATTAGACTAGCGGGAGCTAATGAGCAGTTCTTC. Its protein product is CASSIRLAGANEQFF.

This clone was seen once. This chain links TRBV2 with TRBJ2-2, with a tentative D call TRBD1 (5 bases). Germline CDR1 is SNHLY and CDR2 is FYNNEI. V lost 7 bases, J lost 1 base, and 19 bases lay in between. The CDR3 is 17 amino acids. CDR3: CASTLNRSTKNTGELFF. Written as DNA, the CDR3 is TGTGCCAGCACCCTAAACAGGAGCACTAAGAACACCGGGGAGCTGTTTTTT.

This clone was seen repeatedly, ten times or more. The chain combines TRBV6-5 with TRBJ1-3; TRBD1 aligns across 7 bases. Trimming at V came to 8 bases and at J to 0 bases, leaving 4 bases not matched to a gene. CDR1 is MNHEY, CDR2 SVGAGI, per germline. This CDR3 is 14 amino acids long. The CDR3 region has the DNA TGTGCCAGCGAGACAGGGAACTCTGGAAACACCATATATTTT. Its protein is CASETGNSGNTIYF.

The chain combines TRBV7-9 with TRBJ1-5; D gene ambiguous. V lost 4 bases and J 2 bases, leaving 15 bases between the germline ends. The CDR3 has 16 residues. From germline, CDR1 is SEHNR and CDR2 FQNEAQ (reference sequence). The CDR3 loop is CASSSDGIEGNQPQHF. The CDR3 DNA is TGTGCCAGCAGCTCAGACGGGATTGAGGGCAATCAGCCCCAGCATTTT.

V usage is TRBV9 and J usage is TRBJ2-1; the match to TRBD1 covers 9 bases. J lost 8 bases, V lost 4 bases, and 10 bases had no gene match. CDR3 length: 15 residues. The germline gives CDR1 SGDLS, CDR2 YYNGEE. The CDR3 region has the DNA TGTGCCAGCAGCCCAAGGACAGGGGTAATCGATGAGCAGTTCTTC. Its protein product is CASSPRTGVIDEQFF.

This clone appeared a few times. This rearrangement joins TRBV4-1 to TRBJ2-2; TRBD1 aligns across 12 bases. The CDR3 sequence is 19 residues long. Unmatched junction bases numbered 16, after V lost 6 bases and J lost 5 bases. Germline V lookup: CDR1 MGHRA, CDR2 YSYEKL. CDR3 protein: CASSQGGFRDRGRTGELFF. The CDR3, as DNA: TGCGCCAGCAGTCAGGGGGGTTTCCGGGACAGGGGGCGGACCGGGGAGCTGTTTTTT.

The chain links TRBV5-4 to TRBJ2-7, with a possible D match to TRBD2 (6 bases). The germline V gene encodes CDR1 SGHNT and CDR2 YYREEE (reference sequence). V lost 1 base to trimming and J lost 2 bases, with 22 bases between them. The CDR3 has 18 amino acids. The chain's CDR3 is CASSLWRVKTNAAYEQYF. The CDR3 DNA follows: TGTGCCAGCAGCTTGTGGAGGGTCAAAACAAATGCAGCCTACGAGCAGTACTTC.

The chain uses TRBV5-1 and TRBJ1-3, with TRBD1 matching over 9 bases. With V trimmed by 2 bases and J by 4 bases, 4 bases remained unmatched. CDR3 length: 15 residues. Germline V lookup: CDR1 SGHRS, CDR2 YFSETQ. The CDR3 DNA sequence: TGCGCCAGCAGCTTACAGGGGGCAGGAGGAAACACCATATATTTT. It yields the protein CASSLQGAGGNTIYF.

The rearrangement uses TRBV18 and TRBJ2-3; TRBD2 matches 9 bases. V shed 1 base, J shed 3 bases, and the junction held 2 bases outside the gene matches. Germline lookup yields CDR1 KGHSH and CDR2 LQKENI. This CDR3 has 15 amino acids. This CDR3 reads CASSPQRGVTDTQYF. The DNA of the CDR3 is TGTGCCAGCTCACCACAGCGGGGGGTGACAGATACGCAGTATTTT.

This sequence joins TRBV7-8 and TRBJ1-3; no clear D. CDR1 is SGHVS and CDR2 is FQNEAQ in the germline V gene. Trimming removed 1 base from V and 0 bases from J, with 7 bases in between. This CDR3 is 15 amino acids long. CDR3 region: CASSLVRSSGNTIYF. CDR3 coding DNA: TGTGCCAGCAGCTTAGTGCGGAGCTCTGGAAACACCATATATTTT. Based on the CDR3 plus reference TRBV7-8 and TRBJ1-3, the full variable domain is GAGVSQSPRYKVAKRGQDVALRCDPISGHVSLFWYQQALGQGPEFLTYFQNEAQLDKSGLPSDRFFAERPEGSVSTLKIQRTQQEDSAVYLCASSLVRSSGNTIYFGEGSWLTVV.

V is TRBV5-5 and J is TRBJ1-5; 8 bases align to TRBD1. This CDR3 contains 13 residues. V dropped 4 bases and J dropped 7; count of bases not matched to a gene: 4. Germline CDR1 reads SGHKS; CDR2 reads YYEKEE (reference sequence). CDR3 residues: CASSQDRDQPQHF. CDR3 bases: TGTGCCAGCAGCCAGGACAGGGACCAGCCCCAGCATTTT.

This clone was observed at least ten times. The chain has TRBV5-4 and TRBJ1-1; a possible D gene is TRBD1 (5 bases). CDR1 SGHNT and CDR2 YYREEE come from the germline V gene (reference sequence). Trimming cost V 4 bases and J 3 bases, with 13 bases left between them. This CDR3 contains 14 residues. CDR3 in DNA: TGTGCCAGCAGCGTCGACAGTTCCTACACTGAAGCTTTCTTT. This gives the protein CASSVDSSYTEAFF.

J is TRBJ2-1 and V is TRBV27, with TRBD2 matching over 8 bases. CDR3 length: 17 amino acids. Germline lookup yields CDR1 MNHEY and CDR2 SMNVEV (reference sequence). V lost 5 bases and J lost 3; bases outside the gene matches: 12. The CDR3 loop is CASSLGRGPLDYNEQFF. CDR3 in DNA: TGTGCCAGCAGTCTCGGGAGGGGTCCCCTGGACTACAATGAGCAGTTCTTC.

This clone was observed a single time. V gene TRBV19 combines with J gene TRBJ2-7; maybe TRBD2 (6 bases). There are 13 residues in the CDR3. V was pared by 1 base and J by 5 bases, with 9 bases between. The V gene's germline CDR1 is LNHDA and CDR2 SQIVND (reference sequence). Here the CDR3 reads CASSIGGINEQYF. CDR3 coding DNA: TGTGCCAGTAGTATAGGCGGGATAAACGAGCAGTACTTC.

The rearrangement uses TRBV7-2 and TRBJ2-1; 10 bases map to TRBD1. From germline, CDR1 is SGHTA and CDR2 FQGNSA. Losses at the gene ends were 6 bases for V and 5 bases for J; bases not matched to a gene: 4. The CDR3 extends over 14 amino acids. CDR3 DNA sequence: TGTGCCAGCAGGCCGGGACAGGGGAACAATGAGCAGTTCTTC. It encodes CASRPGQGNNEQFF. Drawing the rest from reference TRBV7-2 and TRBJ2-1, the complete variable domain is GAGVSQSPSNKVTEKGKDVELRCDPISGHTALYWYRQSLGQGLEFLIYFQGNSAPDKSGLPSDRFSAERTGGSVSTLTIQRTQQEDSAVYLCASRPGQGNNEQFFGPGTRLTVL.

This sequence joins TRBV7-6 and TRBJ1-6, with D perhaps TRBD1 (6 bases). Trimming cost V 5 bases and J 10 bases, with 24 bases left between them. The CDR3 spans 17 residues. The germline gives CDR1 SGHVS, CDR2 FNYEAQ. The CDR3 region has the DNA TGTGCCAGCAGCCCCCGACAGGCTCAGGAGCCCGGATCACCCCTCCACTTT. Protein sequence: CASSPRQAQEPGSPLHF.

A single count supports this clone. This rearrangement joins TRBV5-1 to TRBJ2-2; perhaps TRBD2 as D (6 bases). V was cut by 1 base and J by 4 bases, with 11 bases left in between. Germline CDR1 and CDR2: SGHRS and YFSETQ. The CDR3 runs 15 residues. CDR3 bases: TGCGCCAGCAGCTTGTACCTAGCGAGCACCGGGGAGCTGTTTTTT. As protein: CASSLYLASTGELFF. Full variable domain (rest looked up from reference TRBV5-1 and TRBJ2-2): KAGVTQTPRYLIKTRGQQVTLSCSPISGHRSVSWYQQTPGQGLQFLFEYFSETQRNKGNFPGRFSGRQFSNSRSEMNVSTLELGDSALYLCASSLYLASTGELFFGEGSRLTVL.

This clone was found once. CDR3 region: CASSLDTLYGYTF. CDR3 DNA sequence: TGTGCCAGCAGCCTCGACACGCTCTATGGCTACACCTTC. The chain has TRBV7-9 and TRBJ1-2, with unresolved D. Trimming removed 5 bases at V and 4 bases at J, with 11 bases between. This CDR3 has 13 residues. Germline CDR1 reads SEHNR; CDR2 reads FQNEAQ (reference sequence).

J is TRBJ2-7 and V is TRBV12-3 or TRBV12-4; 7 nucleotides match TRBD1. V trimming: 5 bases; J trimming: 5 bases; junction bases outside the gene matches: 3. The CDR3 runs 12 residues. The CDR3 bases are TGTGCCAGCAGTCCAGACAGGGACGAGCAGTACTTC. As protein: CASSPDRDEQYF.